Below, 9 T cell receptor beta chains from the same sample are listed, as sequenced in a study of post-analysis software for immune sequencing data. Study observations and caveats: Included in a set of four or five TRBV segments more frequent in patients than controls were TRBV5-6, TRBV5-1 and TRBV20-1.

These receptors' targets are unknown. Incorporated into the TCR beta cDNA libraries were unique molecular identifiers, which served to reduce PCR and sequencing biases. TCRdb itself ran the PCR reads through MiXCR, one entry per CDR3 protein. The data show about 820,000 distinct CDR3 sequences, approximately 53% seen once. The sequencing input was blood. The receptors were gathered from a girl aged 10 to 17 with multiple sclerosis.

This clonotype was observed a handful of times. The chain couples TRBV29-1 to TRBJ2-1, with TRBD2 identical over 10 bases. V dropped 4 bases and J dropped 4; count of bases not matched to a gene: 4. The CDR3 spans 14 residues. CDR1 SQVTM and CDR2 ANQGSEA come from the germline V gene. The CDR3 sequence is CSVAPSGGYNEQFF. As DNA, the CDR3 is TGCAGCGTTGCCCCTAGCGGGGGTTACAATGAGCAGTTCTTC.

This chain uses TRBV5-1 with TRBJ2-1, with 12 bases lining up with TRBD2. The V segment lost 5 bases and the J segment 7 bases; nucleotides outside the gene matches: 10. The CDR3 sequence is 16 residues long. Germline assignment: CDR1 SGHRS and CDR2 YFSETQ. CDR3 sequence: CASSLAWLAGGNEQFF. The CDR3 DNA reads as TGCGCCAGCAGTCTGGCATGGCTAGCGGGAGGGAATGAGCAGTTCTTC.

The rearrangement links TRBV7-9 to TRBJ2-4; no reliable D call. The tail of the sequence fits TRBJ2-7 better, so the J call may be wrong. Germline V gene sequence: CDR1 SEHNR, CDR2 FQNEAQ (reference sequence). This CDR3 spans 13 amino acids. The CDR3 spells CASSNYPANEQYF. CDR3 sequence (DNA): TGTGCCAGCAGCAACTATCCTGCGAACGAGCAGTACTTC.

This clonotype was counted between two and nine times. The chain recombines TRBV11-2 with TRBJ2-7; unclear D gene. V lost 0 bases to trimming and J lost 3 bases, with 18 bases between them. There are 17 residues in the CDR3. Per germline, CDR1 SGHAT and CDR2 FQNNGV. Here the CDR3 reads CASSLDLLGPYGYEQYF. The CDR3, as DNA: TGTGCCAGCAGCTTAGATTTATTAGGGCCGTACGGCTACGAGCAGTACTTC.

J is TRBJ2-7 and V is TRBV7-9; the match to TRBD2 covers 10 bases. V shed 5 bases, J shed 2 bases, and the junction held 9 bases outside the gene matches. The CDR3 extends over 16 amino acids. CDR1 and CDR2 (germline): SEHNR, FQNEAQ (reference sequence). The CDR3 bases are TGTGCCAGCAGCCCGATTACTAGCGGGGTAGCCTACGAGCAGTACTTC. Its protein product is CASSPITSGVAYEQYF.

The V gene is TRBV7-3, the J gene TRBJ1-2; D is undetermined. Germline CDR1 SGHTA, CDR2 FQGTGA. Trimming removed 0 bases at V and 7 bases at J, with 15 bases between. The CDR3 has 15 amino acids. As DNA, the CDR3 is TGTGCCAGCAGCTTAACCCCAGTCGAAGATGGTGGCTACACCTTC. It codes for CASSLTPVEDGGYTF. Drawing the rest from reference TRBV7-3 and TRBJ1-2, the complete variable domain is GAGVSQTPSNKVTEKGKYVELRCDPISGHTALYWYRQSLGQGPEFLIYFQGTGAADDSGLPNDRFFAVRPEGSVSTLKIQRTERGDSAVYLCASSLTPVEDGGYTFGSGTRLTVV.

The chain couples TRBV7-6 to TRBJ2-3; TRBD1 matches at 7 bases. The CDR3 consists of 15 residues. J gave up 1 base and V 5 bases, and 6 bases lay outside the gene matches. CDR1 is SGHVS and CDR2 is FNYEAQ in the germline V gene. The CDR3 nucleotides read TGTGCCAGCAGCCCAGGACAGGACGGCACAGATACGCAGTATTTT. Amino acids: CASSPGQDGTDTQYF. Full variable domain (outside the CDR3, taken from reference TRBV7-6 and TRBJ2-3): GAGVSQSPRYKVTKRGQDVALRCDPISGHVSLYWYRQALGQGPEFLTYFNYEAQQDKSGLPNDRFSAERPEGSISTLTIQRTEQRDSAMYRCASSPGQDGTDTQYFGPGTRLTVL.

The chain has TRBV11-2 and TRBJ2-5; D may be TRBD1 or TRBD2 (6 bases each). This CDR3 has 15 amino acids. Germline loops: CDR1 SGHAT, CDR2 FQNNGV. Deletions cut 5 bases from V and 5 bases from J, with 18 bases between. CDR3 DNA: TGTGCCAGCAGCCCTGGGGGGCTCCTAAAGGAGACCCAGTACTTC. Encoded protein: CASSPGGLLKETQYF.

V is TRBV7-7 and J is TRBJ2-5, with a tentative D call TRBD2 (6 bases). The CDR3 is 15 residues long. Germline V CDR1 and CDR2: SSHAT, FNYEAQ (reference sequence). With 5 bases removed from V and 4 bases from J, the gap between germline ends came to 17 bases. The CDR3 sequence is CASSPQVGGLETQYF. CDR3 in DNA: TGTGCCAGCAGCCCCCAGGTCGGGGGACTAGAGACCCAGTACTTC.